These 3 T cell receptor beta chains came from one sample sequenced in a study of T cell responses to AZD1222 COVID-19 vaccine. Sequencing used immunoSEQ multiplex PCR; TCRdb keeps in-frame clones, though not all of them. The table lists roughly 120,000 clones, roughly nine tenths of them singletons. Sequenced here: peripheral blood, sampled on day 0 of AZD1222 vaccination. The receptors derive from an adult in good health.

This chain links TRBV19 with TRBJ1-1; D is perhaps TRBD1 (5 bases). This CDR3 is 16 amino acids long. Germline CDR1 LNHDA, CDR2 SQIVND (reference sequence). V lost 4 bases to trimming and J lost 3 bases, with 18 bases between them. The chain's CDR3 is CASSTPADSSYTEAFF. The CDR3 nucleotides are TGTGCCAGTAGTACCCCCGCCGACAGCTCTTACACTGAAGCTTTCTTT.

This sequence joins TRBV20-1 and TRBJ1-6; TRBD1 matches at 7 bases. J was trimmed by 5 bases and V by 3 bases; bases with no gene match: 4. The CDR3 has 14 residues. Per germline, CDR1 DFQATT and CDR2 SNEGSKA (reference sequence). Here the CDR3 reads CSASPGTDNSPLHF. The DNA of the CDR3 is TGCAGTGCTAGTCCCGGGACAGATAATTCACCCCTCCACTTT.

V is TRBV28 and J is TRBJ2-7, with a weak D call TRBD1 (5 bases). This CDR3 spans 14 amino acids. V was clipped by 1 base and J by 7 bases, with 14 bases between them. CDR1 and CDR2 (germline): MDHEN, SYDVKM. CDR3 nucleotides: TGTGCCAGCAGTTTATATGGGGCATCTGGGGAGCAGTACTTC. This sequence encodes CASSLYGASGEQYF.